This passage covers 32 T cell receptor beta chains from one sample sequenced in a study of blood T cells in healthy people across ages. With a J-beta primer mix and a sample-barcoded 5' primer, a second PCR ran about 7 to 12 cycles. TCRdb independently ran MiXCR on the 5' RACE reads; one entry per CDR3 protein. The sample records approximately 2,000,000 distinct CDR3 sequences, about two fifths being singletons. The sequenced sample consisted of blood. The receptors originated from a human donor in good health.

The chain combines TRBV2 with TRBJ1-2; 8 bases are shared with TRBD1. Germline V lookup: CDR1 SNHLY, CDR2 FYNNEI. The CDR3 extends over 14 amino acids. Trimming removed 9 bases from V and 5 bases from J; junction bases left unmatched: 11. CDR3 amino acids: CARTDEDRVYGYTF. The CDR3 DNA is TGTGCCAGGACCGACGAGGACAGGGTTTATGGCTACACCTTC.

This clonotype showed up just a few times. The chain couples TRBV20-1 to TRBJ2-1, with TRBD2 matching over 11 bases. The CDR3 has 13 amino acids. J was trimmed by 7 bases and V by 7 bases; bases with no gene match: 6. CDR1 is DFQATT and CDR2 is SNEGSKA in the germline V gene (reference sequence). The CDR3, as DNA: TGCAGTGTAGCGGGGGGGCCGCGGAATGAGCAGTTCTTC. It specifies CSVAGGPRNEQFF.

On this clonotype: It is likely a read error, because the conserved phenylalanine at the end of the CDR3 is missing. The chain links TRBV27 to TRBJ1-5; 10 positions match TRBD1. V dropped 4 bases and J dropped 7; count of bases not matched to a gene: 7. The CDR3 has 15 amino acids. Per the germline V gene, CDR1 is MNHEY and CDR2 is SMNVEV (reference sequence). The CDR3 coding sequence is TGTGCCAGCAGTTCCCGCGGACAGGGGGTACAGCCCCAGCATTTG. It yields the protein CASSSRGQGVQPQHL.

There are a few counts of this clonotype. The V call is TRBV20-1, the J call TRBJ1-2; no firm D call. Germline V gene lookup returns CDR1 DFQATT and CDR2 SNEGSKA (reference sequence). The CDR3 sequence is 14 residues long. V was cut by 0 bases and J by 4 bases, with 12 bases left in between. In DNA, the CDR3 is TGCAGTGCTAGAGACCAGATGTCCCTCTATGGCTACACCTTC. Encoded protein: CSARDQMSLYGYTF.

A few counts support this clonotype. V gene TRBV10-3 combines with J gene TRBJ2-2, with D tentatively TRBD1 or TRBD2 (5 bases each). V was clipped by 5 bases and J by 9 bases, with 13 bases between them. The CDR3 contains 13 residues. In germline, CDR1 is ENHRY, CDR2 SYGVKD. CDR3 nucleotides: TGTGCCATCAGTCAATATAGGGACCGGGAGCTGTTTTTT. Residues: CAISQYRDRELFF.

The chain uses TRBV9 and TRBJ2-3; D is perhaps TRBD1 (7 bases). V lost 4 bases and J lost 5, with 20 bases in between. Germline V gives CDR1 SGDLS, CDR2 YYNGEE. CDR3 size: 16 residues. DNA for the CDR3: TGTGCCAGCAGCCAGGGGGGTCCTACCAGGAGAGATACGCAGTATTTT. Protein product: CASSQGGPTRRDTQYF. Full variable domain (outside the CDR3, taken from reference TRBV9 and TRBJ2-3): DSGVTQTPKHLITATGQRVTLRCSPRSGDLSVYWYQQSLDQGLQFLIQYYNGEERAKGNILERFSAQQFPDLHSELNLSSLELGDSALYFCASSQGGPTRRDTQYFGPGTRLTVL.

V is TRBV13 and J is TRBJ2-1; tentatively, D is TRBD2 (6 bases). Trimming stripped 0 bases from V and 6 bases from J, with 24 bases between. CDR3 length: 19 residues. The germline V gene encodes CDR1 PRHDT and CDR2 FYEKMQ (reference sequence). CDR3 protein: CASSLGPPRWASAGNEQFF. In nucleotides, the CDR3 is TGTGCCAGCAGCTTAGGCCCCCCCCGGTGGGCTAGCGCTGGCAATGAGCAGTTCTTC.

This clonotype was detected only once. V usage is TRBV20-1 and J usage is TRBJ2-3, with TRBD1 as a possible D gene (6 bases). CDR3 length: 15 amino acids. The germline V and J ends were trimmed by 1 base and 5 bases, with 16 bases remaining between them. Germline values: CDR1 DFQATT, CDR2 SNEGSKA (reference sequence). CDR3: CSARVGGRGRDTQYF. The CDR3 DNA follows: TGCAGTGCTAGAGTAGGTGGCAGGGGACGAGATACGCAGTATTTT.

The chain links TRBV12-3 or TRBV12-4 to TRBJ2-1, with D perhaps TRBD2 (6 bases). The CDR3 spans 18 residues. Between the trimmed V and J ends, which lost 5 bases and 1 base, there was a span of 21 bases. CDR3 sequence reads: CASSQISGSRPSYNEQFF. The CDR3 DNA reads TGTGCCAGCAGTCAGATTAGCGGATCCAGACCTTCCTACAATGAGCAGTTCTTC.

A remark on this clonotype: No DNA is shown, since the ends of the CDR3 on it are uncertain; the CDR3 is the one TCRdb lists. The chain employs TRBV7-2 and TRBJ1-2. The CDR3 extends over 12 residues, inclusive of both ends. Germline V gene data show CDR1 as SGHTA and CDR2 as FQGNSA. The CDR3 spells CASSLVGWGTTF.

The rearrangement joins TRBV5-1 to TRBJ1-4; no clear D gene. Trimming stripped 0 bases from V and 6 bases from J, with 9 bases between. CDR3 size: 14 residues. CDR1 is SGHRS, CDR2 YFSETQ, per germline. The CDR3 DNA is TGCGCCAGCAGCTTGGAACGGGTGGATGAAAAACTGTTTTTT. Translating it yields CASSLERVDEKLFF. Looking up the rest from reference TRBV5-1 and TRBJ1-4 gives the full variable domain: KAGVTQTPRYLIKTRGQQVTLSCSPISGHRSVSWYQQTPGQGLQFLFEYFSETQRNKGNFPGRFSGRQFSNSRSEMNVSTLELGDSALYLCASSLERVDEKLFFGSGTQLSVL.

This chain joins TRBV7-9 and TRBJ2-7, with D maybe TRBD1 (6 bases). The CDR3 contains 14 residues. Per germline, CDR1 SEHNR and CDR2 FQNEAQ (reference sequence). V gave up 5 bases and J gave up 3 bases, with 14 bases separating them. This chain's CDR3 is CASSPTGHIYEQYF. DNA of the CDR3: TGTGCCAGCAGCCCGACGGGACATATCTACGAGCAGTACTTC.

V usage is TRBV5-1 and J usage is TRBJ2-1; possibly TRBD1 or TRBD2 for D (5 bases each). Trimming cost V 4 bases and J 15 bases, with 23 bases left between them. CDR1 is SGHRS and CDR2 is YFSETQ in the germline V gene. There are 14 residues in the CDR3. CDR3 sequence: CASSTAPGRAVLFF. The CDR3 nucleotides are TGCGCCAGCAGCACGGCACCGGGACGGGCAGTCTTGTTCTTC.

This sequence joins TRBV19 and TRBJ2-4; 7 nucleotides align to TRBD2. The J call could be wrong; TRBJ2-7 is a better fit for the DNA end. The CDR3 sequence is 14 residues long. Germline lookup yields CDR1 LNHDA and CDR2 SQIVND (reference sequence). DNA for the CDR3: TGTGCCAGTAGTATCTCGGGACTAACCTACGAGCAGTACTTC. This sequence encodes CASSISGLTYEQYF.

Concerning this clonotype: One junction end does not reproduce the germline sequence, and a read error may be involved. The chain links TRBV7-8 to TRBJ2-7; D unclear. Germline assignment: CDR1 SGHVS and CDR2 FQNEAQ. The CDR3 loop spans 13 amino acids. CDR3 loop: CASSLDQAYEQYF. CDR3 DNA: TGCGCCAGCAGCTTAGATCAAGCCTACGAGCAGTACTTC.

The genes are TRBV7-9 and TRBJ1-2; no firm D call. Between the trimmed V and J ends, which lost 2 bases and 4 bases, there was a span of 11 bases. CDR1 and CDR2 from the germline V gene are SEHNR and FQNEAQ (reference sequence). The CDR3 is 14 amino acids. The CDR3 loop reads CASSLNGYLYGYTF. Written as DNA, the CDR3 is TGTGCCAGCAGCTTAAACGGGTACCTCTATGGCTACACCTTC.

The chain has TRBV7-9 and TRBJ1-2, with a tentative D call TRBD1 (5 bases). The CDR3 totals 14 residues. CDR1 and CDR2 (germline): SEHNR, FQNEAQ (reference sequence). V lost 5 bases to trimming and J lost 6 bases, with 16 bases between them. The CDR3 sequence: CASSTFRAGDGYTF. CDR3 DNA: TGTGCCAGCAGCACGTTCAGGGCGGGGGATGGCTACACCTTC.

The chain has TRBV6-6 and TRBJ1-3; no clear D gene. The length of the CDR3 is 12 residues. V was trimmed by 5 bases and J by 8 bases, leaving 10 bases between them. Per the germline V gene, CDR1 is MNHNY and CDR2 is SVGAGI (reference sequence). The CDR3 reads CASSPTRDTIYF. The CDR3 DNA is TGTGCCAGCAGTCCGACTAGAGACACCATATATTTT.

This clonotype has just a few counts. The chain carries TRBV3-1 and TRBJ1-5; D unclear. CDR1 is LGHDT, CDR2 YNNKEL, per germline (reference sequence). The CDR3 runs to 14 residues. Trimming left V 1 base short and J 5 bases short, with 9 bases between. DNA for the CDR3: TGTGCCAGCAGCCAAGTACAAGGGCATCAGCCCCAGCATTTT. Translated: CASSQVQGHQPQHF.

This clonotype showed up just a few times. The chain couples TRBV20-1 to TRBJ1-1, with a possible D match to TRBD1 (5 bases). V lost 0 bases, J lost 3 bases, and 17 bases lay in between. The V gene's germline CDR1 is DFQATT and CDR2 SNEGSKA (reference sequence). CDR3 length: 16 residues. This CDR3 is CSARDPRTAGDTEAFF. The CDR3 bases are TGCAGTGCTAGAGACCCCCGAACTGCGGGGGACACTGAAGCTTTCTTT.

There are a few counts of this clonotype. J is TRBJ2-4 and V is TRBV6-2 or TRBV6-3, with D possibly matching TRBD1 (5 bases). Per the germline V gene, CDR1 is MNHEY and CDR2 is SVGEGT. This CDR3 is built from 16 residues. The V end lost 5 bases, the J end lost 0 bases, and 14 bases lay between the germline ends. The DNA for the CDR3 is TGTGCCAGCAGTCTACTACAGGACCTAGCCAAAAACATTCAGTACTTC. It is translated as CASSLLQDLAKNIQYF.

This clonotype was counted a few times. The J gene is TRBJ2-1, the V gene TRBV6-1; 9 bases are a match to TRBD2. The V gene's germline CDR1 is MNHNS and CDR2 SASEGT. The CDR3 is 16 amino acids. J was trimmed by 4 bases and V by 0 bases; bases with no gene match: 4. The CDR3 here is CASSEAWLAGYNEQFF. The CDR3 bases are TGTGCCAGCAGTGAAGCGTGGCTAGCGGGGTACAATGAGCAGTTCTTC.

This clonotype has just a few counts. The chain has TRBV27 and TRBJ2-5; TRBD1 matches at 9 bases. V was pared by 2 bases and J by 4 bases, with 5 bases of the junction left unmatched. Per the germline V gene, CDR1 is MNHEY and CDR2 is SMNVEV (reference sequence). This CDR3 is 15 amino acids long. The CDR3 bases are TGTGCCAGCAGTTTAACCCCGACAGGGGGAGAGACCCAGTACTTC. Translated: CASSLTPTGGETQYF.

Details on this clonotype: A much bigger clone sits one base away, suggesting this may be a read error. The chain couples TRBV4-3 to TRBJ2-1; possibly TRBD2 for D (6 bases). The CDR3 length is 15 residues. Germline V lookup: CDR1 LGHNA, CDR2 YSLEER. The CDR3 is CAGSHTSRSSNEQFF. The CDR3 bases are TGCGCCGGCAGCCACACTAGCCGGAGCTCCAATGAGCAGTTCTTC.

Worth noting for this clonotype: A junction boundary mismatches the germline segment, possibly from a read error. The chain uses TRBV7-2 and TRBJ2-7; D is perhaps TRBD2 (5 bases). Germline assignment: CDR1 SGHTA and CDR2 FQGNSA. The CDR3 length is 15 residues. The CDR3 spells CASSLAIGPYDEQYF. The CDR3 nucleotides are TGTGCCAGCAGTTTAGCGATAGGCCCCTACGACGAGCAGTACTTC.

The J gene is TRBJ2-7, the V gene TRBV20-1, with 8 bases matching TRBD1. The CDR3 length is 14 residues. Germline-derived CDR1 and CDR2 are DFQATT and SNEGSKA (reference sequence). Trimming cost V 4 bases and J 2 bases; bases outside gene matches: 7. CDR3 residues: CSATDRVLTYEQYF. The CDR3 DNA sequence: TGCAGTGCTACGGACAGGGTCCTCACCTACGAGCAGTACTTC.

V and J are TRBV20-1 and TRBJ1-6; a possible D gene is TRBD1 (5 bases). The CDR3 sequence is 14 residues long. Per germline, CDR1 DFQATT and CDR2 SNEGSKA (reference sequence). Trimming took off 1 base at V and 9 bases at J, with 13 bases between the two ends. The DNA for the CDR3 is TGCAGTGCTAGAGGTGCTCAGGGTAGTTCACCCCTCCACTTT. Residues: CSARGAQGSSPLHF.

This clonotype turned up a few times. The V call is TRBV28, the J call TRBJ2-7; 9 bases are a match to TRBD1. Germline V CDR1 and CDR2: MDHEN, SYDVKM. The CDR3 totals 13 residues. The J segment lost 7 bases and the V segment lost 7 bases, leaving 8 bases of the junction unmatched. The CDR3 bases are TGTGCCAGCACTTTTGGACAGGGGTGGGAGCAGTACTTC. This translates into CASTFGQGWEQYF.

This clonotype was recorded once. The V and J genes are TRBV12-3 or TRBV12-4 and TRBJ2-7; 8 bases agree with TRBD2. The J segment lost 2 bases and the V segment lost 6 bases, leaving 6 bases of the junction unmatched. This CDR3 region has 14 residues. In DNA, the CDR3 is TGTGCCAGCAGGCAGAGCGGGAGAGCCTACGAGCAGTACTTC. This gives the protein CASRQSGRAYEQYF.

This clonotype has a handful of counts. The J gene is TRBJ1-4, the V gene TRBV4-1, with unresolved D. V lost 0 bases and J lost 10, with 21 bases in between. This CDR3 spans 17 amino acids. Looked up from germline, CDR1 is MGHRA and CDR2 is YSYEKL. The CDR3, as DNA: TGCGCCAGCAGCCAAGACCCGGGAGGAAGGGCGTGGGTAAAACTGTTTTTT. Translated, it gives CASSQDPGGRAWVKLFF.

This clonotype was recorded a few times. V is TRBV24-1 and J is TRBJ2-1; TRBD2 aligns across 8 bases. V trimming: 6 bases; J trimming: 7 bases; junction bases outside the gene matches: 4. The CDR3 covers 13 residues. Germline CDR1 KGHDR, CDR2 SFDVKD. The CDR3 DNA follows: TGTGCCACCAGTCGGGTAGCGGGGAATGAGCAGTTCTTC. Its translation is CATSRVAGNEQFF.

This clonotype was detected a few times. The V gene is TRBV5-5, the J gene TRBJ2-5; no definite D call. Trimming cost V 3 bases and J 11 bases, with 11 bases left between them. Germline V gene lookup returns CDR1 SGHKS and CDR2 YYEKEE (reference sequence). This CDR3 is built from 11 residues. CDR3 loop: CASSSYFEQYF. The CDR3, as DNA: TGTGCCAGCAGCTCCTACTTTGAGCAGTACTTC.